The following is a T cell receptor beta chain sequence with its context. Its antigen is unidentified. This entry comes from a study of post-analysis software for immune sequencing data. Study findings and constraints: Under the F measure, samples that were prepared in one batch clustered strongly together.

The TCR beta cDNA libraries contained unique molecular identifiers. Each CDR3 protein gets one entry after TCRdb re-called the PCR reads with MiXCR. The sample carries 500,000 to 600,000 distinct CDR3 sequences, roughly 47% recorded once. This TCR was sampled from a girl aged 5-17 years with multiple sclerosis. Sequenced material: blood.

The CDR3 bases are TGCGCCAGCAGCCAGGGAGCTTTGGGAAGCCAAACAACTAATGAAAAACTGTTTTTT. Its translation: CASSQGALGSQTTNEKLFF. The chain recombines TRBV4-1 with TRBJ1-4; D ambiguous. Germline V gene lookup returns CDR1 MGHRA and CDR2 YSYEKL. This CDR3 comprises 19 residues. The ends were cut back, 3 bases at V and 0 bases at J, with 20 bases in the middle.